These 20 T cell receptor beta chains came from one sample sequenced in a study of cytomegalovirus exposure and HLA in healthy donors. PCR employed 60 Vbeta and 13 Jbeta primers. Sequenced by immunoSEQ multiplex PCR; TCRdb stores in-frame clones only, minus some. The sample has around 63,000 clones; over 70% are singletons. Sequenced: PBMCs. These receptors originate from a man between 60 and 70 years old in good health and CMV-seropositive.

The V and J genes are TRBV5-4 and TRBJ2-3, with D tentatively TRBD2 (5 bases). Germline V gives CDR1 SGHNT, CDR2 YYREEE (reference sequence). The CDR3 length is 12 residues. V shed 2 bases and J shed 11 bases, with 12 bases lying between them. Written as DNA, the CDR3 is TGTGCCAGCAGCTTCGCCGGACTCGAGCAGTATTTT. Amino acids: CASSFAGLEQYF.

A note on this clone: An end of the junction differs from the germline gene, which may be a read error. The chain uses TRBV7-7 and TRBJ2-3, with 8 bases that match TRBD2. CDR3 length: 13 residues. From germline, CDR1 is SSHAT and CDR2 FNYEAQ (reference sequence). CDR3 bases: TGTGCTAGCAGCTTAGCGGGGAGGGATACGCAGTATTTT. This translates into CASSLAGRDTQYF. Supplemented by reference TRBV7-7 and TRBJ2-3, the full variable domain reads GAGVSQSPRYKVTKRGQDVTLRCDPISSHATLYWYQQALGQGPEFLTYFNYEAQPDKSGLPSDRFSAERPEGSISTLTIQRTEQRDSAMYRCASSLAGRDTQYFGPGTRLTVL.

The J gene is TRBJ1-2, the V gene TRBV6-1, with 10 bases that match TRBD1. The ends lost 0 bases at V and 4 bases at J; junction bases unmatched: 8. Germline CDR1 is MNHNS and CDR2 is SASEGT. The CDR3 is made up of 17 amino acids. The CDR3 nucleotides are TGTGCCAGCAGTGAAGCGGGGACAGGGGTAGGTAGCTATGGCTACACCTTC. As protein: CASSEAGTGVGSYGYTF.

The rearrangement links TRBV29-1 to TRBJ2-5, with 16 bases aligning to TRBD2. V lost 7 bases, J lost 4 bases, and 12 bases stayed unmatched. The CDR3 has 17 residues. Germline lookup yields CDR1 SQVTM and CDR2 ANQGSEA. CDR3 in amino acids: CSAQPGLAGGGRETQYF. The CDR3, as DNA: TGCAGCGCCCAGCCGGGACTAGCGGGAGGGGGGCGAGAGACCCAGTACTTC.

The J gene is TRBJ2-7, the V gene TRBV5-5; tentatively, D is TRBD1 (5 bases). The V and J ends lost 0 bases and 1 base respectively, with 8 bases between them. Germline assignment: CDR1 SGHKS and CDR2 YYEKEE (reference sequence). This CDR3 region has 14 residues. CDR3 nucleotides: TGTGCCAGCAGCTTGGAACAGGAGTCCTACGAGCAGTACTTC. Amino acids: CASSLEQESYEQYF.

This clone was detected a few times. The rearrangement uses TRBV6-1 and TRBJ1-5; 11 nucleotides agree with TRBD1. The length of the CDR3 is 14 residues. With V trimmed by 6 bases and J by 7 bases, 5 bases remained unmatched. Looked up from germline, CDR1 is MNHNS and CDR2 is SASEGT. DNA of the CDR3: TGTGCCAGCAGCGGGACAGGGGGTTGGCAGCCCCAGCATTTT. Translated, it gives CASSGTGGWQPQHF.

This clone was seen a few times. The chain recombines TRBV19 with TRBJ2-2; the D gene is possibly TRBD2 (6 bases). The V gene lost 4 bases and the J gene lost 2 bases, with 11 bases spanning the gap. The CDR3 is 15 residues long. Germline loops: CDR1 LNHDA, CDR2 SQIVND (reference sequence). For the CDR3, the DNA is TGTGCCAGTAGTAGTCGGAGGGCCAACACCGGGGAGCTGTTTTTT. This translates into CASSSRRANTGELFF.

The chain uses TRBV11-3 and TRBJ1-1; D is unresolved. V was pared by 1 base and J by 6 bases, with 12 bases between. The germline V gene has CDR1 SGHNT and CDR2 YENEEA. This CDR3 comprises 14 residues. This CDR3 reads CASSLVPGVSEAFF. The CDR3 bases are TGTGCCAGCAGCTTAGTTCCGGGAGTTTCTGAAGCTTTCTTT.

V usage is TRBV11-3 and J usage is TRBJ2-7; D may be TRBD2 (5 bases). Germline V lookup: CDR1 SGHNT, CDR2 YENEEA. The CDR3 is made up of 14 amino acids. Trimming pared 5 bases from V and 6 bases from J, leaving 17 bases between. This chain's CDR3 is CASSISEDGGEQYF. The CDR3 coding sequence is TGTGCCAGCAGCATCTCCGAGGATGGAGGCGAGCAGTACTTC.

This rearrangement joins TRBV29-1 to TRBJ2-7; 8 bases fit TRBD1. CDR1 and CDR2 from the germline V gene are SQVTM and ANQGSEA. V gave up 2 bases and J gave up 5 bases; unmatched junction bases: 8. This CDR3 region has 14 residues. In DNA form, the CDR3 reads TGCAGCGTTGAATTAGGAACAGGGGGACACGAGCAGTACTTC. It codes for CSVELGTGGHEQYF.

The chain links TRBV15 to TRBJ1-4; D not resolved. The length of the CDR3 is 13 residues. The V and J ends lost 6 bases and 4 bases respectively, with 9 bases between them. CDR1 is LNHNV, CDR2 YYDKDF, per germline (reference sequence). The CDR3 loop reads CATRGGLNEKLFF. Written as DNA, the CDR3 is TGTGCCACCAGGGGAGGTCTTAATGAAAAACTGTTTTTT.

This rearrangement joins TRBV11-2 to TRBJ1-2; the D gene is possibly TRBD1 (5 bases). With 1 base removed from V and 4 bases from J, the gap between germline ends came to 10 bases. The CDR3 runs to 14 residues. Germline CDR1 and CDR2: SGHAT and FQNNGV. The CDR3 spells CASSLAGRGYGYTF. CDR3 in DNA: TGTGCCAGCAGCTTAGCGGGGAGGGGCTATGGCTACACCTTC.

This clone was seen more than once but under ten times. V usage is TRBV5-1 and J usage is TRBJ2-7; the D gene is possibly TRBD2 (6 bases). V lost 1 base, J lost 8 bases, and 19 bases lay in between. The CDR3 is 15 residues long. CDR1 is SGHRS and CDR2 is YFSETQ in the germline V gene. For the CDR3, the DNA is TGCGCCAGCAGCTTGTCGGGGGAGACCTGGGCTAAGCAGTACTTC. Translated, it gives CASSLSGETWAKQYF.

The chain carries TRBV5-1 and TRBJ2-1, with D possibly being TRBD1 (6 bases). This CDR3 is 14 amino acids long. Deletions cut 2 bases from V and 1 base from J, with 7 bases between. Per germline, CDR1 SGHRS and CDR2 YFSETQ. The CDR3 sequence: CASSLGQSYNEQFF. CDR3 DNA: TGCGCCAGCAGCTTAGGACAGTCCTACAATGAGCAGTTCTTC.

This clone is medium-sized by share. V is TRBV7-9 and J is TRBJ2-2; TRBD1 aligns across 7 bases. Germline loops: CDR1 SEHNR, CDR2 FQNEAQ (reference sequence). The V gene end was trimmed by 7 bases and the J gene end by 1 base; junction bases not matched to a gene: 3. This CDR3 region has 14 residues. The CDR3 DNA sequence: TGTGCCAGCACCGGACAGGAGAACACCGGGGAGCTGTTTTTT. Its protein is CASTGQENTGELFF.

This chain connects TRBV11-2 to TRBJ1-1, with D maybe TRBD1 (5 bases). The CDR3 runs 14 residues. Germline loops: CDR1 SGHAT, CDR2 FQNNGV. The V gene lost 5 bases and the J gene lost 4 bases, with 14 bases spanning the gap. CDR3 DNA sequence: TGTGCCAGCAGCCTGAGAACGGGGGGCACTGAAGCTTTCTTT. Its protein is CASSLRTGGTEAFF. The whole variable domain, filled in from reference TRBV11-2 and TRBJ1-1, reads EAGVAQSPRYKIIEKRQSVAFWCNPISGHATLYWYQQILGQGPKLLIQFQNNGVVDDSQLPKDRFSAERLKGVDSTLKIQPAKLEDSAVYLCASSLRTGGTEAFFGQGTRLTVV.

The genes are TRBV5-1 and TRBJ2-7; D possibly corresponds to TRBD1 (5 bases). The CDR3 has 12 residues. Germline V CDR1 and CDR2: SGHRS, YFSETQ. V lost 4 bases and J lost 3, with 8 bases in between. CDR3 in amino acids: CASSKDNYEQYF. CDR3 coding DNA: TGCGCCAGCAGCAAGGACAACTACGAGCAGTACTTC.

The chain joins TRBV7-2 to TRBJ1-1; TRBD1 matches 7 bases. V shed 5 bases and J 0 bases; nucleotides not matched to a gene: 9. The CDR3 loop spans 16 amino acids. Germline V CDR1 and CDR2: SGHTA, FQGNSA. In DNA form, the CDR3 reads TGTGCCAGCAGCACCCCGGCGGGACAGTTGAACACTGAAGCTTTCTTT. This sequence encodes CASSTPAGQLNTEAFF. The full variable domain, rest sourced from reference TRBV7-2 and TRBJ1-1, is GAGVSQSPSNKVTEKGKDVELRCDPISGHTALYWYRQSLGQGLEFLIYFQGNSAPDKSGLPSDRFSAERTGGSVSTLTIQRTQQEDSAVYLCASSTPAGQLNTEAFFGQGTRLTVV.

The chain joins TRBV6-1 to TRBJ2-7; perhaps TRBD1 as D (6 bases). The V end lost 6 bases, the J end lost 4 bases, and 13 bases lay between the germline ends. This CDR3 is built from 13 residues. Germline V CDR1 and CDR2: MNHNS, SASEGT. In DNA form, the CDR3 reads TGTGCCAGCAGAACCGGGACATCGTACGAGCAGTACTTC. It translates to CASRTGTSYEQYF.

The chain joins TRBV19 to TRBJ1-1; a weak D match, TRBD1 (5 bases). Per the germline V gene, CDR1 is LNHDA and CDR2 is SQIVND (reference sequence). The CDR3 spans 16 residues. Trimming removed 7 bases at V and 1 base at J, with 19 bases between. The CDR3 loop reads CASNHLGGNRNTEAFF. The CDR3 DNA reads TGTGCCAGTAATCACCTGGGGGGGAATCGGAACACTGAAGCTTTCTTT. Combining the CDR3 with reference TRBV19 and TRBJ1-1 gives the whole variable domain DGGITQSPKYLFRKEGQNVTLSCEQNLNHDAMYWYRQDPGQGLRLIYYSQIVNDFQKGDIAEGYSVSREKKESFPLTVTSAQKNPTAFYLCASNHLGGNRNTEAFFGQGTRLTVV.